The present TCR beta chain was sequenced within a study of OX40 agonist ivuxolimab in advanced cancers. Study-level information: Patients receiving dose escalation had hepatocellular carcinoma, melanoma, renal cell or head and neck cancer. General observations from the study: Among the nonresponders, some also had low normalized T-cell clonal expansion.

On this clone: The antigen remains undetermined.

Looked up from germline, CDR1 is MNHNY and CDR2 is SVGAGI (reference sequence). The CDR3 length is 11 residues. Trimming shortened V by 6 bases and J by 3 bases, and 5 bases separated the two germline ends. The table came from immunoSEQ multiplex PCR; TCRdb's copy has only in-frame clones and leaves some out. The sample has around 66,000 clones, around 81% seen once; the top ten hold about 4.8%. This TCR was sampled from an adult with an advanced solid tumor such as melanoma, head and neck, liver or kidney cancer. The source was CD4+ or CD8+ T cells sorted from blood, collected in a trial of the OX40 agonist ivuxolimab. This rearrangement joins TRBV6-6 to TRBJ1-2; unclear D gene. Here the CDR3 DNA reads TGTGCCAGCAGCGCGGACTATGGCTACACCTTC. Its protein product is CASSADYGYTF.